The rows below give T cell receptor beta chains drawn from one sample of a study of shared clonotypes between healthy human individuals. Using immunoSEQ multiplex PCR, the repertoire was profiled, and TCRdb retains in-frame clones only, with some absent. This repertoire shows a few hundred thousand clones, 70% to 80% found once; its top ten account for about 12%. Sequences were obtained from PBMCs. These receptors were obtained from a woman between 40 and 55 years old in good health. Some clones in this sample may be carry-over from other donors' samples. CDR3s include the opening cysteine and the closing phenylalanine or tryptophan. The D gene is left open where the match is weak. Clone size is stated in some rows and not others, as once, few, many or a class when expanded.

J gene | clone size | D gene | V gene | CDR3 DNA | CDR3 protein
TRBJ2-7 | . | . | TRBV2 | TGTGCCAGCAGTGAAGCGGCAGTAGGTTTCTACTTC | CASSEAAVGFYF
TRBJ1-4 | . | . | TRBV6-5 | TGTGCCAGCAGTCGTTCAGGGATAGAAAAACTGTTTTTT | CASSRSGIEKLFF
TRBJ2-7 | . | . | TRBV2 | TGTGCCAGCAGTCGAAGGTCCTACGAGCAGTACTTC | CASSRRSYEQYF
TRBJ2-2 | . | . | TRBV6-4 | TGTGCCAGCAGTGACGGCGCAAACACCGGGGAGCTGTTTTTT | CASSDGANTGELFF
TRBJ2-1 | . | . | TRBV4-1 | TGCGCCAGCAGCCAACGGAAGGAGCAGTTCTTC | CASSQRKEQFF
TRBJ2-1 | . | TRBD1 | TRBV28 | TGTGCCAGCAGTTGGGACAGGGTGAGTCATGAGCAGTTCTTC | CASSWDRVSHEQFF
TRBJ1-1 | . | . | TRBV7-9 | TGTGCCAGCAGCTTAGAGGTTGCTACGGGGCGCGGCACTGAAGCTTTCTTT | CASSLEVATGRGTEAFF
TRBJ2-2 | . | TRBD1 | TRBV19 | TGTGCCAGTAGTATCACAGGGGGCGCCGGGGAGCTGTTTTTT | CASSITGGAGELFF
TRBJ2-3 | . | TRBD2 | TRBV19 | TGTGCCAGTAGTGTGACTAGCGCTAGCACAGATACGCAGTATTTT | CASSVTSASTDTQYF
TRBJ1-4 | . | TRBD1 | TRBV6-5 | TGTGCCAGCAGCACAGGGGGGTCCGGTGAAAAACTGTTTTTT | CASSTGGSGEKLFF
TRBJ1-5 | few | . | TRBV10-2 | TGCGCCAGCAGTGAGGCGGGGTACAATCAGCCCCAGCATTTT | CASSEAGYNQPQHF
TRBJ2-7 | . | . | TRBV11-1 | TGTGCCAGCAGCCGGGAAGTCAGGTCCTACGAGCAGTACTTC | CASSREVRSYEQYF
TRBJ2-7 | . | . | TRBV7-2 | TGTGCCAGCAGCTCCGACAGGACCCCTTCCTACGAGCAGTACTTC | CASSSDRTPSYEQYF
TRBJ2-7 | . | TRBD1 | TRBV27 | TGTGCCAGCAGTTTATTATCCAACTGGGCAGGGGGTTACGAGCAGTACTTC | CASSLLSNWAGGYEQYF
TRBJ2-7 | . | TRBD2 | TRBV9 | TGTGCCAGCAGCGCAGGGACTAGCGGAGCCCCCCTCGAGCAGTACTTC | CASSAGTSGAPLEQYF
TRBJ2-7 | . | TRBD2 | TRBV7-8 | TGTGCCAGCACCGGGACTAGGGACCTGGAGCAGTACTTC | CASTGTRDLEQYF
TRBJ2-2 | . | . | TRBV18 | TGTGCCAGCTCACTCGCTCAGGGTTACGGCACCGGGGAGCTGTTTTTT | CASSLAQGYGTGELFF
TRBJ2-7 | . | . | TRBV23-1 | TGCGCCAGCACCCAGCCGCAGGGGCTGAGGTGCGAGCAGTACTTC | CASTQPQGLRCEQYF
TRBJ1-5 | . | TRBD1 | TRBV5-6 | TGTGCCAGCAGCTTGCGACGGGGACAGGGGGTCGGCGGGGATCAGCCCCAGCATTTT | CASSLRRGQGVGGDQPQHF
TRBJ2-7 | . | . | TRBV28 | TGTGCCAGCAAAAGTACACCGGCTCGGGAGCAGTACTTC | CASKSTPAREQYF
TRBJ2-3 | few | . | TRBV4-3 | TGCGCCAGCAGCCAAGATGCGAATCCCGGAGGGGCTAGCTTAGATACGCAGTATTTT | CASSQDANPGGASLDTQYF
TRBJ1-2 | . | . | TRBV9 | TGTGCCAGCAGCGCCCCCCCCGCGGGGGGCCAAGGCTACACCTTC | CASSAPPAGGQGYTF
TRBJ1-1 | . | . | TRBV28 | TGTGCCAGCAGTTTGGGCCTAGCAGCCACTGAAGCTTTCTTT | CASSLGLAATEAFF
TRBJ2-7 | . | . | TRBV7-3 | TGTGCCAGCAGCTTAACTGGAGGGGGCGGGACGACCTACGAGCAGTACTTC | CASSLTGGGGTTYEQYF
TRBJ2-2 | . | TRBD2 | TRBV5-1 | TGCGCCAGCAGCCGATGGACTAGCGGGAGTACCGGGGAGCTGTTTTTT | CASSRWTSGSTGELFF
TRBJ1-1 | . | . | TRBV7-6 | TGTGCCAGCAGCCAAACAAGGGGGTTTATCACTGAAGCTTTCTTT | CASSQTRGFITEAFF
TRBJ2-7 | . | TRBD1 | TRBV10-2 | TGCGCCAGCAGACCGGGACAGGTCTCCTACGAGCAGTACTTC | CASRPGQVSYEQYF
TRBJ2-2 | . | . | TRBV7-9 | TGTGCCAGCAGCTTAGAACGGAAGAACACCGGGGAGCTGTTTTTT | CASSLERKNTGELFF
TRBJ2-2 | once | . | TRBV14 | TGTGCCAGCAGCCAAGTGTTAAACACCGGGGAGCTGTTTTTT | CASSQVLNTGELFF
TRBJ1-4 | . | TRBD1 | TRBV7-9 | TGTGCCAGCAGCCTTGACAGGGGCGATGAAAAACTGTTTTTT | CASSLDRGDEKLFF
TRBJ1-2 | . | . | TRBV5-1 | TGCGCCAGCAGCTTGGCTGGCGGGACTAACTATGGCTACACCTTC | CASSLAGGTNYGYTF
TRBJ2-3 | . | . | TRBV4-2 | TGTGCCAGCAGCCAAGATGGGGAACCTGCGGATACGCAGTATTTT | CASSQDGEPADTQYF
TRBJ2-3 | . | . | TRBV7-9 | TGTGCCAGCAGCTTTTCTAGCACAGATACGCAGTATTTT | CASSFSSTDTQYF
TRBJ2-7 | . | . | TRBV18 | TGTGCCAGCTCACCAAGGTGGACCCTCTACGAGCAGTACTTC | CASSPRWTLYEQYF
TRBJ1-4 | . | . | TRBV2 | TGTGCCAGCAGCCCTAACAGAGCAACTAATGAAAAACTGTTTTTT | CASSPNRATNEKLFF
TRBJ2-7 | . | TRBD2 | TRBV7-8 | TGTGCCAGCAGCTTAGCGCGACGGGAGGTCTCCTACGAGCAGTACTTC | CASSLARREVSYEQYF
TRBJ1-6 | . | TRBD1 | TRBV5-4 | TGTGCCAGCAGCCCTAGGGAGGAGGGGGCTAATTCACCCCTCCACTTT | CASSPREEGANSPLHF